This paragraph covers one T cell receptor (beta chain) sequence. These data originate in a study of blood T cell repertoires in COVID-19. Study background: Italy, Spain and the United States were the sources of the convalescent and acute COVID-19 samples.

Assay used: immunoSEQ multiplex PCR; TCRdb lists only in-frame clones, some missing. The data hold 200,000 to 250,000 clones, with about 86% observed a single time. Germline values: CDR1 SQVTM, CDR2 ANQGSEA. The length of the CDR3 is 14 residues. The ends were cut back, 4 bases at V and 4 bases at J, with 15 bases in the middle. Sequenced sample: peripheral blood. V is TRBV29-1 and J is TRBJ2-3; D perhaps matches TRBD2 (7 bases). This clonotype was sampled from a woman aged 60-75 years with acute or convalescent COVID-19. In DNA, the CDR3 is TGCAGCGTTGTGTGGGGGGGCGGGGCAGATACGCAGTATTTT. It yields the protein CSVVWGGGADTQYF.